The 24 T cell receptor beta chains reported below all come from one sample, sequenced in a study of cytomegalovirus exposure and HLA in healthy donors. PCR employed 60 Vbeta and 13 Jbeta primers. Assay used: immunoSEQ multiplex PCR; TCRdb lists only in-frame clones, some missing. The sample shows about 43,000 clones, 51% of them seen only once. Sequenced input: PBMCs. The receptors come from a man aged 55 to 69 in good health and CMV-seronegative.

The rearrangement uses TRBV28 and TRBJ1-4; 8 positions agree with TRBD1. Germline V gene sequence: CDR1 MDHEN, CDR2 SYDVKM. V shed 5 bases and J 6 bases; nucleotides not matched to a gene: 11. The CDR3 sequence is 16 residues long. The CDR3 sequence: CASSGSGTGTHEKLFF. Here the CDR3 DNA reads TGTGCCAGCAGTGGCTCCGGGACAGGCACCCATGAAAAACTGTTTTTT.

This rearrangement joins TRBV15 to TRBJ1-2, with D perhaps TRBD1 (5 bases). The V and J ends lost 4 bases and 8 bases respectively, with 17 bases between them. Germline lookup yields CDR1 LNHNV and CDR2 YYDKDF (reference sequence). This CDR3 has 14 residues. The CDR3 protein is CATSTRRGSWGYTF. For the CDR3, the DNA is TGTGCCACCAGCACCCGAAGGGGATCCTGGGGCTACACCTTC.

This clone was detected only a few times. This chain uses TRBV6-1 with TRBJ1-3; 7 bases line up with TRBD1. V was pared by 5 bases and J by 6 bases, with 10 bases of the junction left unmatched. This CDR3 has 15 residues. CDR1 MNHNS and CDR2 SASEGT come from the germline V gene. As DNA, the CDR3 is TGTGCCAGCAGTACCCCGGGACAGTACGAAAACACCATATATTTT. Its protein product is CASSTPGQYENTIYF.

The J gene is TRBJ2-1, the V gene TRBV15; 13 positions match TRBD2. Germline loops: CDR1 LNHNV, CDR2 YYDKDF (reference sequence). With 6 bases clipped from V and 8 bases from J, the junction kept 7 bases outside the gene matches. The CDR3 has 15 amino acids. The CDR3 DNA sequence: TGTGCCACCAGGAATGGACTAGCGGGAGCCTATGAGCAGTTCTTC. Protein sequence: CATRNGLAGAYEQFF.

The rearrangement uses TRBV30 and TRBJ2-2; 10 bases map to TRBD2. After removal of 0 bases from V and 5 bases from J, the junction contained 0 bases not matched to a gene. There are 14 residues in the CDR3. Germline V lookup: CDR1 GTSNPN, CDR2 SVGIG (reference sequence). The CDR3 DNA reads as TGTGCCTGGAGTGTACTAGCGGGGACCGGGGAGCTGTTTTTT. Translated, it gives CAWSVLAGTGELFF.

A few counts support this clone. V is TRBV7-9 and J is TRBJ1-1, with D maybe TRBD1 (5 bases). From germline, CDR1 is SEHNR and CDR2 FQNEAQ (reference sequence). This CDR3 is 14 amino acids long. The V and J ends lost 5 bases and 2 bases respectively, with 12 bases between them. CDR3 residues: CASSPLQGNTEAFF. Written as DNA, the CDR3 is TGTGCCAGCAGCCCTCTCCAGGGCAACACTGAAGCTTTCTTT.

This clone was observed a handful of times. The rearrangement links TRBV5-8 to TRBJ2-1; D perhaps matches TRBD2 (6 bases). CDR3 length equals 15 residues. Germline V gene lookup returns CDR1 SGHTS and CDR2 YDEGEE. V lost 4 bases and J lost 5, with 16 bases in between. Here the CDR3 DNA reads TGTGCCAGCAGCATCGAGGGGACTCTACACAATGAGCAGTTCTTC. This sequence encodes CASSIEGTLHNEQFF.

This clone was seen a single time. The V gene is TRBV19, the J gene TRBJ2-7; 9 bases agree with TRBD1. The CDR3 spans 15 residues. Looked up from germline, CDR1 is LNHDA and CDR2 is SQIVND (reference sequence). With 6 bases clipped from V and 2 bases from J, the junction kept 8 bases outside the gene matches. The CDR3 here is CASRVTGTGPYEQYF. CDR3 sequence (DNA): TGTGCCAGTAGAGTAACAGGGACAGGGCCCTACGAGCAGTACTTC.

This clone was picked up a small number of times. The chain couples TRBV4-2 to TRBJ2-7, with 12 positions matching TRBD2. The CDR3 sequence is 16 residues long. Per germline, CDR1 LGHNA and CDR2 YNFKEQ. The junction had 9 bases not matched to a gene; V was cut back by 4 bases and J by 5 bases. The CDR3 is CASSLSTSGSVNEQYF. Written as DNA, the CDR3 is TGTGCCAGCAGCCTCTCGACTAGCGGGAGTGTCAACGAGCAGTACTTC.

Written as DNA, the CDR3 is TGTGCCATCAGGGTAGATGGGGCCACCTACGAGCAGTACTTC. This translates into CAIRVDGATYEQYF. The chain has TRBV10-3 and TRBJ2-7; D may be TRBD1 (5 bases). The germline V and J ends were trimmed by 6 bases and 2 bases, with 14 bases remaining between them. This CDR3 spans 14 amino acids. Germline V gives CDR1 ENHRY, CDR2 SYGVKD.

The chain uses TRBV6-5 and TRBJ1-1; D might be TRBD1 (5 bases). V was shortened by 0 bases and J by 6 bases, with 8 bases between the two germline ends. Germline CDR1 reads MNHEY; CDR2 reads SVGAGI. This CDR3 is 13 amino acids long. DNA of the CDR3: TGTGCCAGCAGTTACTCCCCGGGGGCTGAAGCTTTCTTT. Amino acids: CASSYSPGAEAFF.

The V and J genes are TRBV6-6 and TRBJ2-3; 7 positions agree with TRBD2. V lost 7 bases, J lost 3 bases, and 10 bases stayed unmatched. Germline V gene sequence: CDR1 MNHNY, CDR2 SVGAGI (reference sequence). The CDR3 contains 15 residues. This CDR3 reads CASNPLASGTDTQYF. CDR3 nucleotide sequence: TGTGCCAGCAATCCACTAGCGAGTGGGACAGATACGCAGTATTTT.

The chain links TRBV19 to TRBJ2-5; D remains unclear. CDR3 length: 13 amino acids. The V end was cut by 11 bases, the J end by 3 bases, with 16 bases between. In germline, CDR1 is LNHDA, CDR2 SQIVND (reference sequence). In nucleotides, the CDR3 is TGTGCCTCCTCACGAAAAATAGAAGAGACCCAGTACTTC. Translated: CASSRKIEETQYF.

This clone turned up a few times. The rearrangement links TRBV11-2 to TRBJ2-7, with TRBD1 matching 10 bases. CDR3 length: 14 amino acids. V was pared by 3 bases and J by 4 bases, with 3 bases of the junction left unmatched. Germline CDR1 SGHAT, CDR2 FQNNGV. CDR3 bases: TGTGCCAGCAGCTTGGGGACAGGGGAATACGAGCAGTACTTC. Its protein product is CASSLGTGEYEQYF.

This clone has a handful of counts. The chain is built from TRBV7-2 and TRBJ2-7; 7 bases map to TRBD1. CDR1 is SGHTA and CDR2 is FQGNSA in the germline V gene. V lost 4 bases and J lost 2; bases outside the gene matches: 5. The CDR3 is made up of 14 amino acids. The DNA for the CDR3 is TGTGCCAGCAGCTCCGGGGACAGACCCTACGAGCAGTACTTC. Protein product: CASSSGDRPYEQYF.

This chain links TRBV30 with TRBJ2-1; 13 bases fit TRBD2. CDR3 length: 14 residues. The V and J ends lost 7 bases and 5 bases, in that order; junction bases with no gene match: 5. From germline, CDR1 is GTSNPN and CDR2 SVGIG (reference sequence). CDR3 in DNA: TGTGCCTTTGGACTAGCGGGAGCCGACAATGAGCAGTTCTTC. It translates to CAFGLAGADNEQFF.

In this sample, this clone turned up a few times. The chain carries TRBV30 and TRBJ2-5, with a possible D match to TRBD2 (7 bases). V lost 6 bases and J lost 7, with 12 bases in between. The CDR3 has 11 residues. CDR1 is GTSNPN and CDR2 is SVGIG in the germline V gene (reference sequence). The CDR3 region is CACQGRGTQYF. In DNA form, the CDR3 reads TGTGCCTGCCAGGGGAGGGGGACCCAGTACTTC.

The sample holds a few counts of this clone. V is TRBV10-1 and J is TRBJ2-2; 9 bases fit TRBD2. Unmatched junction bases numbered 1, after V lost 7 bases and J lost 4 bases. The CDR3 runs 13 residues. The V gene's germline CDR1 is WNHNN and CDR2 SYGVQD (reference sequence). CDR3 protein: CASMGLATGELFF. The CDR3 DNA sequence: TGCGCCAGCATGGGACTAGCCACCGGGGAGCTGTTTTTT.

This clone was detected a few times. The CDR3, as DNA: TGCGCCAGCTCCGAGGCTATTCCGGGTGCGGAGACCCAGTACTTC. It codes for CASSEAIPGAETQYF. The rearrangement uses TRBV5-1 and TRBJ2-5; D gene unclear. Trimming pared 7 bases from V and 5 bases from J, leaving 21 bases between. Germline values: CDR1 SGHRS, CDR2 YFSETQ. This CDR3 has 15 amino acids. Using reference TRBV5-1 and TRBJ2-5 for the parts outside the CDR3, the full variable domain is KAGVTQTPRYLIKTRGQQVTLSCSPISGHRSVSWYQQTPGQGLQFLFEYFSETQRNKGNFPGRFSGRQFSNSRSEMNVSTLELGDSALYLCASSEAIPGAETQYFGPGTRLLVL.

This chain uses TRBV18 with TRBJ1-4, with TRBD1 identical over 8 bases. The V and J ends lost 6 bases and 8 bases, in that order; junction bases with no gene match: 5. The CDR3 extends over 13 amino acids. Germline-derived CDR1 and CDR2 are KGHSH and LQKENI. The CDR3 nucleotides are TGTGCCAGCTCCCTGGACAGGGTGGAAAAACTGTTTTTT. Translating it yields CASSLDRVEKLFF.

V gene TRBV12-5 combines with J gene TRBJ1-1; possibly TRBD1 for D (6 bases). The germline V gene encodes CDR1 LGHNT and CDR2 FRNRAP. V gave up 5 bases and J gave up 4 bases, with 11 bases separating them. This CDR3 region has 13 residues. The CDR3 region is CASGRDTGTEAFF. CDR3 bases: TGTGCTAGTGGTCGGGACACGGGCACTGAAGCTTTCTTT.

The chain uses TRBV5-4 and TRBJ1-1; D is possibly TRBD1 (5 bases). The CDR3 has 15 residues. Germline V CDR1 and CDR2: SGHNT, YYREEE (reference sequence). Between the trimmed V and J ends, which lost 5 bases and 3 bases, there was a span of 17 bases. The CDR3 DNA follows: TGTGCCAGCAGACGGGGGGGAATGATTGACACTGAAGCTTTCTTT. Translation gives CASRRGGMIDTEAFF.

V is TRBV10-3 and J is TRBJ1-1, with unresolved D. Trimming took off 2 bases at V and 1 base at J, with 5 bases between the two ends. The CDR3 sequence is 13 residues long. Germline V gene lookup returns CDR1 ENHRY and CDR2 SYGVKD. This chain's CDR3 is CAISERGNTEAFF. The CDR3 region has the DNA TGTGCCATCAGTGAGAGAGGGAACACTGAAGCTTTCTTT.

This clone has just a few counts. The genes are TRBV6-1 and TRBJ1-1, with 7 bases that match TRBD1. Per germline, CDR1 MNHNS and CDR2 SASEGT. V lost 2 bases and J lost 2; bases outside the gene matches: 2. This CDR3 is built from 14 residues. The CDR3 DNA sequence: TGTGCCAGCAGTGAAACAGGGGCCAACACTGAAGCTTTCTTT. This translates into CASSETGANTEAFF.